This entry describes one T cell receptor beta chain. Antigen specificity is unknown. These data are taken from a study of T cells in Graves' hyperthyroidism and ophthalmopathy. The study, taken as a whole, reports: Blood also carried most thyroid clonotypes expanded above 0.001.

In germline, CDR1 is SQVTM, CDR2 ANQGSEA. Trimming removed 6 bases from V and 7 bases from J; junction bases left unmatched: 15. This CDR3 contains 18 residues. Researchers barred patients who had uncontrolled infection, other autoimmune disease, pregnancy or lactation. The diagnoses drew upon clinical symptoms, serum thyroxine and TRAb, thyroid ultrasound and orbital computed tomography. TCR beta CDR3 regions were amplified from RNA. The primer set for the first-round RT-PCR of the TCR CDR3 was HTBI. TCRdb re-called the multiplex PCR reads with MiXCR, one entry per CDR3 protein. The sample has about 260,000 distinct CDR3 sequences, about 15% seen once.

V usage is TRBV29-1 and J usage is TRBJ2-1; 16 bases fit TRBD2. The sequence came from a woman under 30 with Graves' ophthalmopathy. The sequencing input was blood. The CDR3 loop reads CSVCLIGTSGRAGNEQFF. For the CDR3, the DNA is TGCAGCGTCTGTTTGATCGGGACTAGCGGGAGGGCCGGAAATGAGCAGTTCTTC.